These T cell receptor beta chains were read from a single sample in a study of control samples from healthy donors and cancer patients. This table comes from immunoSEQ multiplex PCR, and its TCRdb copy is limited to in-frame clones, with some not included. The data show roughly 170,000 clones, around 93% seen once. Sequencing was done on a sample of blood. These receptors all stem from a man aged 18 to 29 in good health. Both conserved end residues are part of each CDR3.

J: TRBJ1-1; V: TRBV6-5; CDR3: CASSLQETEAFF
J: TRBJ2-3; V: TRBV27; CDR3: CASSFGGPSTDTQYF
J: TRBJ1-1; V: TRBV27; CDR3: CASSFRRNTEAFF
J: TRBJ1-1; V: TRBV12-3/TRBV12-4; CDR3: CASSLEQGMEAFF
J: TRBJ2-7; V: TRBV7-9; CDR3: CASSASGPLGEQYF
J: TRBJ1-1; V: TRBV27; CDR3: CASSFLRENTEAFF
J: TRBJ2-2; V: TRBV4-1; CDR3: CASSQGLGLETTGELFF
J: TRBJ1-1; V: TRBV3-1/TRBV3-2; CDR3: CASSQPQLWTGTIEAFF
J: TRBJ1-6; V: TRBV5-4; CDR3: CASSLVMGQGSSPLHF
J: TRBJ2-1; V: TRBV5-1; CDR3: CASSLGFDEQFF
J: TRBJ2-2; V: TRBV11-2; CDR3: CASTFSGGFTGELFF
J: TRBJ2-2; V: TRBV5-1; CDR3: CASSFTGTTNTGELFF
J: TRBJ2-7; V: TRBV24-1; CDR3: CATRAPGTDEQYF
J: TRBJ2-7; V: TRBV11-2; CDR3: CASSTPRTGYEQYF
J: TRBJ2-5; V: TRBV24-1; CDR3: CATSDSPGTSWETQYF
J: TRBJ2-1; V: TRBV27; CDR3: CASSLYAGQVGLAGLNEQFF
J: TRBJ1-2; V: TRBV5-4; CDR3: CASSGQTDSYGYTF
J: TRBJ2-2; V: TRBV10-3; CDR3: CATSQSDTGELFF
J: TRBJ2-7; V: TRBV5-1; CDR3: CASRQNPSGGPWEQYF
J: TRBJ1-1; V: TRBV30; CDR3: CAWTEGRGVSEAFF
J: TRBJ1-2; V: TRBV18; CDR3: CASSVTSQGARGYTF
J: TRBJ2-1; V: TRBV29-1; CDR3: CRPRASGDYNEQFF
J: TRBJ2-1; V: TRBV6-5; CDR3: CASKEQGSTYNEQFF
J: TRBJ2-1; V: TRBV2; CDR3: CASSIAGGYNEQFF
J: TRBJ2-6; V: TRBV18; CDR3: CASSPGGPASGANVLTF
J: TRBJ2-1; V: TRBV6-5; CDR3: CASSYSEASGIDEQFF
J: TRBJ1-4; V: TRBV15; CDR3: CATSRGGLGEKLFF
J: TRBJ2-1; V: TRBV11-2; CDR3: CASSSRDHQGNEQFF
J: TRBJ2-7; V: TRBV2; CDR3: CASRAEGQGSYEQYF
J: TRBJ2-3; V: TRBV24-1; CDR3: CATSDPQGKEGTDTQYF
J: TRBJ1-2; V: TRBV5-1; CDR3: CASSPDRGLGYTF
J: TRBJ1-4; V: TRBV24-1; CDR3: CATSDPGKGEGELFF
J: TRBJ2-7; V: TRBV13; CDR3: CASSLDLHEQYF
J: TRBJ1-1; V: TRBV6-5; CDR3: CASRGTSEAFF
J: TRBJ1-1; V: TRBV7-2; CDR3: CASSFYPAVNTEAFF
J: TRBJ2-3; V: TRBV3-1/TRBV3-2; CDR3: CASSQASVTYTDTQYF
J: TRBJ1-1; V: TRBV18; CDR3: CASSPSGLNTEAFF
J: TRBJ1-2; V: TRBV5-6; CDR3: CASSLVSGGDGYTF
J: TRBJ1-2; V: TRBV2; CDR3: CASSEPGRYPGGYTF
J: TRBJ2-3; V: TRBV25-1; CDR3: CASRSSGGPTDTQYF